A single TCR beta chain is shown here with its context. Its cognate antigen is unknown. The source of the sample is a study of cytomegalovirus exposure and HLA in healthy donors. Study-level findings and limits: It was only CMV serostatus that was available as immune exposure information. In an earlier analysis, about 87% or about 30%: the productive usage of most TCR beta V segments.

The PCR ran on 60 Vbeta and 13 Jbeta primers. Generated by immunoSEQ multiplex PCR, the TCRdb table keeps only in-frame clones and is missing some. The table records 160,000 or so clones, nearly 80% of them present only once. J gave up 2 bases and V 4 bases, and 8 bases lay outside the gene matches. CDR3 size: 15 residues. CDR1 is LGHNT, CDR2 FRNRAP, per germline. Nominally healthy donors were sampled, though unrecorded immune exposures were likely. The rearrangement uses TRBV12-5 and TRBJ2-7; 7 positions match TRBD1. Input material: PBMCs. The TCR was taken from a man between 40 and 49 years old in good health and CMV-seropositive. The CDR3, as DNA: TGTGCTAGTGGTTCCGGACAGGCATCCACCTACGAGCAGTACTTC. This translates into CASGSGQASTYEQYF.